Given below is one T cell receptor beta chain in context. Its antigen is not known. This record comes from a study of monozygotic twins with inflammatory bowel disease. In germline, CDR1 is MNHNS, CDR2 SASEGT. This CDR3 comprises 15 residues. Eight separate reactions for every sample produced the cDNA. cDNA encoding TCRalpha and TCRbeta underwent two nested PCRs of around 15 and 10 cycles, each of which was followed by bead purification. TCRdb processed the 5' RACE reads again and assigns one entry to each CDR3 protein, with no DNA. The sample data list around 380,000 distinct CDR3 sequences. Study results and caveats: Concordant and discordant twins showed no difference in repertoire similarity, possibly from limited power. Those with IBD had lower TCRbeta diversity (inverse Simpson) than their healthy co-twins did.

The specimen was blood. The sequence derives from a human donor with ulcerative colitis or Crohn's disease, or a healthy co-twin of an affected twin (not recorded which). The gene calls are TRBV6-1 and TRBJ1-1; TCRdb indicates TRBD1, and absent DNA this call remains unverified. The CDR3 spells CASIRRTIEKTEAFF.